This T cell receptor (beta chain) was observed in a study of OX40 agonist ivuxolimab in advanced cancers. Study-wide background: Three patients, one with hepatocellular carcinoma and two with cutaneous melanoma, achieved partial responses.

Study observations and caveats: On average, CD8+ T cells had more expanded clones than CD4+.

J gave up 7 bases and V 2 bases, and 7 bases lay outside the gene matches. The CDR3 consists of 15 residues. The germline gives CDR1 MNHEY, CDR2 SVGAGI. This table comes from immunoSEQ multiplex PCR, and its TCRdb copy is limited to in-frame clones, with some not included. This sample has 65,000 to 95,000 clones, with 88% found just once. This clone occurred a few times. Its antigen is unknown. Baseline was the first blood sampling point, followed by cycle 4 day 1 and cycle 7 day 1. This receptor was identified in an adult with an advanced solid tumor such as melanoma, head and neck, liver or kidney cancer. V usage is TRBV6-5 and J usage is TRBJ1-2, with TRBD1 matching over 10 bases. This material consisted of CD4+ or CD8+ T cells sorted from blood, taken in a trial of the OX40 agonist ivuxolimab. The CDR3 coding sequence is TGTGCCAGCAGTTACACAGGGACAGGGGAGAGTGGCTACACCTTC. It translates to CASSYTGTGESGYTF.